These 23 T cell receptor beta chains came from one sample sequenced in a study of tumor-infiltrating lymphocytes in primary liver carcinoma. TCR beta cDNA was reverse-transcribed from roughly 520 ng of total RNA. The reaction used a constant-region primer and ProtoScript II reverse transcriptase. Generation of the TCR beta libraries relied on three nested multiplex PCR rounds using slightly modified ARM-PCR. Each of the first two PCR rounds ran nine to ten cycles with TRBV1-TRBV30 forward and C-beta reverse primers. TCRdb itself ran the multiplex PCR reads through MiXCR, one entry per CDR3 protein. The top ten clones hold 8.1% of a sample with about 120,000 distinct CDR3 sequences, less than 75% of them seen once. Both RNA and DNA were isolated together from about 20-30 mg of bulk tissue that had not been sorted. The specimen sequenced was tumor-adjacent normal liver tissue. Receptor source: a woman aged 55-70 years with primary liver carcinoma and hepatitis B virus infection.

The table lists this clonotype with a count of one. The CDR3 ends on some other residue instead of the conserved phenylalanine or tryptophan, so this is likely a read error. The DNA is left out, because the CDR3 cannot be placed on it with certainty; the CDR3 is given as TCRdb lists it. The chain carries TRBV12-3 or TRBV12-4 and TRBJ1-5. The CDR3 region is 13 residues in length, termini included. CDR3 in amino acids: CASTRRSNQPQHY.

Concerning this clonotype itself: Since a much larger clone is just one base distant, this may be a read error. This rearrangement joins TRBV6-1 to TRBJ1-2, with 8 bases identical to TRBD1. This CDR3 region has 15 residues. CDR1 is MNHNS, CDR2 SASEGT, per germline. With V trimmed by 1 base and J by 4 bases, 5 bases remained unmatched. The DNA of the CDR3 is TGTGCCAGCAGTGAAGGGGCAGGGGGCGGCTATGGCTACACCTTC. Amino acids: CASSEGAGGGYGYTF.

Remarks on this clonotype: In this CDR3 the conserved last residue, phenylalanine or tryptophan, is missing, so a read error is likely. J is TRBJ1-5 and V is TRBV5-5; D gene ambiguous. The V end was cut by 4 bases, the J end by 6 bases, with 11 bases between. Looked up from germline, CDR1 is SGHKS and CDR2 is YYEKEE (reference sequence). The CDR3 sequence is 13 residues long. CDR3 sequence reads: CASSLTWGQPQHL. The CDR3 coding sequence is TGTGCCAGCAGCCTGACATGGGGTCAGCCCCAGCATCTT.

Remarks on this clonotype: This CDR3 fails to terminate in the conserved phenylalanine or tryptophan, so it likely reflects a read error. Here the CDR3 DNA reads TGTGCCAGCAGCTCAGCCGGGAGTCTCAATAAGCAGTTCTTA. Encoded protein: CASSSAGSLNKQFL. The chain employs TRBV11-2 and TRBJ2-1; perhaps TRBD2 as D (6 bases). The CDR3 is 14 amino acids. Germline V gene lookup returns CDR1 SGHAT and CDR2 FQNNGV.

Concerning this clonotype itself: Compared with germline, one end of the junction differs, possibly owing to a read error. The chain links TRBV14 to TRBJ2-1; D is uncertain. Germline V lookup: CDR1 SGHDN, CDR2 FVKESK. This CDR3 contains 16 residues. The CDR3 sequence is CASSQDGRMSYHEQVF. The CDR3, as DNA: TGTGCCAGCAGCCAAGACGGGCGGATGTCCTACCATGAGCAGGTCTTC. Full variable domain (missing parts from reference TRBV14 and TRBJ2-1): EAGVTQFPSHSVIEKGQTVTLRCDPISGHDNLYWYRRVMGKEIKFLLHFVKESKQDESGMPNNRFLAERTGGTYSTLKVQPAELEDSGVYFCASSQDGRMSYHEQVFGPGTRLTVL.

Points on this clonotype: The junction does not match germline at one end; this may be a read error. The V call is TRBV29-1, the J call TRBJ1-2, with TRBD1 identical over 8 bases. The CDR3 has 13 amino acids. Per germline, CDR1 SQVTM and CDR2 ANQGSEA. CDR3 residues: CSARTGSKYGYTF. CDR3 nucleotide sequence: TGTAGCGCCCGGACAGGGAGTAAATATGGCTACACCTTC.

About this clonotype: Compared with germline, one end of the junction differs, possibly owing to a read error. The gene calls are TRBV5-6 and TRBJ2-1; 7 nucleotides line up with TRBD2. CDR1 is SGHDT and CDR2 is YYEEEE in the germline V gene. The CDR3 spans 16 residues. The CDR3 bases are TGTGCCAGCAGCCCCCAAGCGGGACCCCCCTACAGTGAGCATTTCTTC. Its protein is CASSPQAGPPYSEHFF.

Comments on this clonotype: The missing conserved phenylalanine or tryptophan at the end of this CDR3 makes a read error likely. The rearrangement uses TRBV6-1 and TRBJ2-7, with D unclear. Germline CDR1 reads MNHNS; CDR2 reads SASEGT. The CDR3 runs 15 residues. With 5 bases removed from V and 4 bases from J, the gap between germline ends came to 18 bases. The CDR3: CASSLSSVLSYEQYS. For the CDR3, the DNA is TGTGCCAGCAGTTTATCCAGCGTCCTCTCATACGAGCAGTACTCC.

The chain is built from TRBV2 and TRBJ2-7; no clear D gene. CDR3 length: 15 amino acids. Per germline, CDR1 SNHLY and CDR2 FYNNEI. The V and J ends lost 3 bases and 4 bases respectively, with 16 bases between them. The DNA for the CDR3 is TGTGCCAGCAGTGATCGTGGGAATCGGATATACGAGCAGTACTTC. This encodes CASSDRGNRIYEQYF.

For this clonotype: The junction differs from germline at one of its ends, possibly a read error. The chain employs TRBV6-5 and TRBJ1-4; TRBD1 agrees at 8 bases. From germline, CDR1 is MNHEY and CDR2 SVGAGI. The CDR3 is made up of 14 amino acids. CDR3: CASSYRSRGQKLFF. The CDR3 DNA sequence: TGTGCTAGCAGTTATCGGAGCAGGGGGCAAAAACTGTTTTTT.

Worth noting for this clonotype: One end of the junction is discordant with germline, which a read error may explain. The genes are TRBV5-1 and TRBJ2-7; tentatively, D is TRBD1 (6 bases). Germline V gives CDR1 SGHRS, CDR2 YFSETQ. The CDR3 has 15 amino acids. CDR3 nucleotides: TGCGCCAGCAGCCCCACGGGACATGCCGTCTTCGAGCAATACTTC. Translating gives CASSPTGHAVFEQYF. The full variable domain, rest sourced from reference TRBV5-1 and TRBJ2-7, is KAGVTQTPRYLIKTRGQQVTLSCSPISGHRSVSWYQQTPGQGLQFLFEYFSETQRNKGNFPGRFSGRQFSNSRSEMNVSTLELGDSALYLCASSPTGHAVFEQYFGPGTRLTVT.

The genes are TRBV11-2 and TRBJ1-1; 12 bases fit TRBD1. V lost 11 bases, J lost 4 bases, and 11 bases stayed unmatched. The CDR3 extends over 15 amino acids. From germline, CDR1 is SGHAT and CDR2 FQNNGV. The CDR3 is CACGGTGGKGTEAFF. The CDR3 nucleotides are TGTGCCTGTGGGGGGACAGGGGGCAAGGGCACTGAAGCTTTCTTT.

As to this clonotype: A much larger clone differs from this one at a single base, so this may be a read error. The V call is TRBV7-9, the J call TRBJ2-7; D is perhaps TRBD2 (6 bases). CDR3 length: 15 amino acids. CDR1 is SEHNR, CDR2 FQNEAQ, per germline (reference sequence). V gave up 3 bases and J gave up 9 bases, with 21 bases separating them. The CDR3: CASSLAVTRTIRQYF. In DNA, the CDR3 is TGTGCCAGCAGCTTGGCCGTGACACGGACTATCAGGCAGTACTTC.

As regards this clonotype: Possible read error: a much larger clone is one base away. V is TRBV28 and J is TRBJ2-7; D uncertain. Germline V gene sequence: CDR1 MDHEN, CDR2 SYDVKM. There are 16 residues in the CDR3. CDR3 DNA sequence: TGTGCCAGCAGTTTCAAGTCGACGAGTCCCACTGTCGAGCTGTACTTC. Protein: CASSFKSTSPTVELYF.

This clonotype was recorded at least ten times. J is TRBJ2-1 and V is TRBV6-1, with D unclear. Germline-derived CDR1 and CDR2 are MNHNS and SASEGT. V lost 0 bases to trimming and J lost 7 bases, with 7 bases between them. The CDR3 covers 13 residues. The DNA for the CDR3 is TGTGCCAGCAGTGAAGCGCGTAGGAATGAGCAGTTCTTC. Protein: CASSEARRNEQFF.

Remarks on this clonotype: A much larger clonotype is one base distant, so this may be a read error. The chain combines TRBV5-1 with TRBJ2-1; 14 bases line up with TRBD2. The CDR3 has 17 residues. V lost 4 bases and J lost 7; bases outside the gene matches: 10. Germline V gives CDR1 SGHRS, CDR2 YFSETQ. The CDR3 sequence is CASSRTSGRTAPNEQFF. The CDR3 bases are TGCGCCAGCAGCAGGACTAGCGGGAGGACAGCTCCGAATGAGCAGTTCTTC.

In regard to this clonotype: Sequence at one end of the junction differs from germline and may be a read error. The rearrangement uses TRBV29-1 and TRBJ2-1; weak D call: TRBD2 (6 bases). The CDR3 length is 14 residues. Germline loops: CDR1 SQVTM, CDR2 ANQGSEA. The CDR3 nucleotides are TGCAGCATTGAAGTATTTAGCGGTTACAATGAGCAGTTCTTC. Amino acid sequence: CSIEVFSGYNEQFF.

Notes on this clonotype: A junction end diverges from the germline sequence, so it may reflect a read error. The chain is built from TRBV5-6 and TRBJ2-1, with TRBD2 matching 15 bases. Germline V lookup: CDR1 SGHDT, CDR2 YYEEEE. This CDR3 has 20 amino acids. Written as DNA, the CDR3 is TGTGTCAGCAGCATCGGTGCGGGACTAGCGGGAGGTAGCTCCTACGATGAGCAGTTCTTC. Translation: CVSSIGAGLAGGSSYDEQFF.

Concerning this clonotype itself: Germline is not matched at one junction end, which may reflect a read error. V usage is TRBV29-1 and J usage is TRBJ1-2, with D possibly matching TRBD1 (5 bases). CDR3 size: 13 residues. CDR1 and CDR2 (germline): SQVTM, ANQGSEA. DNA for the CDR3: TGCATCGTTGAGTCAAGGGGCGCATATGGCTACACCTTC. Translation gives CIVESRGAYGYTF. Variable domain in full (rest from reference TRBV29-1 and TRBJ1-2): SAVISQKPSRDICQRGTSLTIQCQVDSQVTMMFWYRQQPGQSLTLIATANQGSEATYESGFVIDKFPISRPNLTFSTLTVSNMSPEDSSIYLCIVESRGAYGYTFGSGTRLTVV.

Comment on this clonotype: Likely a read error: the CDR3 ends without its conserved phenylalanine or tryptophan. The V call is TRBV6-6, the J call TRBJ1-1; D may be TRBD1 (5 bases). Germline CDR1 reads MNHNY; CDR2 reads SVGAGI (reference sequence). The CDR3 is 13 amino acids. CDR3 nucleotide sequence: TGTGCCGGCAGTTACGGGGGTAGCACTGAAGCTTTCTTA. Translation: CAGSYGGSTEAFL.

About this clonotype: It is likely a read error, because the conserved phenylalanine at the end of the CDR3 is missing. In nucleotides, the CDR3 is TGTGCCAGCGCCAGGGAACGCTATAATTCACCCCTCCACCTT. It specifies CASARERYNSPLHL. The chain carries TRBV7-9 and TRBJ1-6; perhaps TRBD1 as D (5 bases). CDR3 length: 14 amino acids. The V end was cut by 8 bases, the J end by 3 bases, with 11 bases between. CDR1 SEHNR and CDR2 FQNEAQ come from the germline V gene (reference sequence).

The chain is built from TRBV29-1 and TRBJ2-5; 9 bases are shared with TRBD2. The CDR3 runs 14 residues. Trimming cost V 3 bases and J 5 bases; bases outside gene matches: 7. Germline V gene data show CDR1 as SQVTM and CDR2 as ANQGSEA. The CDR3 DNA follows: TGCAGCGTTGATTATTCTAGCGGGAATGAGACCCAGTACTTC. This translates into CSVDYSSGNETQYF.

This clonotype was recorded many times. The rearrangement joins TRBV5-5 to TRBJ1-1; a weak D match, TRBD1 (6 bases). Germline V gives CDR1 SGHKS, CDR2 YYEKEE (reference sequence). The length of the CDR3 is 13 residues. V lost 2 bases and J lost 5, with 10 bases in between. Written as DNA, the CDR3 is TGTGCCAGCAGCTTTTCTGGACAGACTGAAGCTTTCTTT. This codes for CASSFSGQTEAFF.